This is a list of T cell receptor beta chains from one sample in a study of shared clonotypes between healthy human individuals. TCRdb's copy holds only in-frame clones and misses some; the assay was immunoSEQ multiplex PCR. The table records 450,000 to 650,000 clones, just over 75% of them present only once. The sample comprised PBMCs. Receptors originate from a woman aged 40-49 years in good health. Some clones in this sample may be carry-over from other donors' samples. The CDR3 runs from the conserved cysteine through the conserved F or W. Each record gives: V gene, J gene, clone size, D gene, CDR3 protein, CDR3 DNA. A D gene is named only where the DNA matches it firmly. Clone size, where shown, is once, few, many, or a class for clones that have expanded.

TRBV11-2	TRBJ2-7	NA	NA	CASSLEHATGNEQYF	TGTGCCAGCAGCTTAGAACACGCCACGGGGAACGAGCAGTACTTC
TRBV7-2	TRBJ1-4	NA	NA	CASSLEGAGASVKLFF	TGTGCCAGCAGCTTAGAGGGAGCAGGGGCTTCGGTGAAACTGTTTTTT
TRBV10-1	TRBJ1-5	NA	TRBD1	CASSVTRGPGNQPQHF	TGCGCCAGCAGTGTGACCAGGGGGCCTGGCAATCAGCCCCAGCATTTT
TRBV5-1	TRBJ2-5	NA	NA	CASSFAGDRETQYF	TGCGCCAGCAGCTTTGCGGGAGACAGGGAGACCCAGTACTTC
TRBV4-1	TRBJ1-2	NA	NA	CASSQAGTYNYGYTF	TGCGCCAGCAGCCAAGCGGGGACTTATAACTATGGCTACACCTTC
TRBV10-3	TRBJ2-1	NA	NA	CAISESVRWDEQFF	TGTGCCATCAGTGAGTCTGTGAGGTGGGATGAGCAGTTCTTC
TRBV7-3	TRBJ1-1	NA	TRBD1	CASSTGGAGNTEAFF	TGTGCCAGCAGTACAGGGGGCGCGGGGAACACTGAAGCTTTCTTT
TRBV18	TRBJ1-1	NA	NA	CASSPEQNTEAFF	TGTGCCAGCTCACCAGAACAGAACACTGAAGCTTTCTTT
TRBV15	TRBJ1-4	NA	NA	CATSRAANEKLFF	TGTGCCACCAGCAGAGCAGCTAATGAAAAACTGTTTTTT
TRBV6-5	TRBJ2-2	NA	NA	CASSEDMTGELFF	TGTGCCAGCAGTGAAGATATGACCGGGGAGCTGTTTTTT
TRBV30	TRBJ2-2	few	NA	CAWSHPERAAGELFF	TGTGCCTGGAGCCACCCGGAAAGGGCCGCCGGGGAGCTGTTTTTT
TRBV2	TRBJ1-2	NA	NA	CASSGWDYYGYTF	TGTGCCAGCAGTGGTTGGGACTACTATGGCTACACCTTC
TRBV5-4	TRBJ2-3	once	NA	CASSLPGRSGTDTQYF	TGTGCCAGCAGCTTGCCGGGGCGGTCAGGCACAGATACGCAGTATTTT
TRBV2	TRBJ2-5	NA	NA	CASSTPTSQETQYF	TGTGCCAGCAGTACACCGACTAGTCAAGAGACCCAGTACTTC
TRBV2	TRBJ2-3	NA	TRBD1	CANRTQGARGTDTQYF	TGTGCCAACAGGACACAGGGGGCGCGGGGCACAGATACGCAGTATTTT
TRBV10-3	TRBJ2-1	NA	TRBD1	CAISGDRGRNEQFF	TGTGCCATCAGTGGGGACAGGGGTCGTAATGAGCAGTTCTTC
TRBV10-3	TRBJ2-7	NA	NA	CAIRADVGGYEQYF	TGTGCCATCAGGGCCGACGTAGGGGGCTACGAGCAGTACTTC
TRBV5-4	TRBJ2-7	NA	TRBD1	CASSLDGDRGTTF	TGTGCCAGCAGCTTGGATGGCGACAGGGGGACCACCTTC
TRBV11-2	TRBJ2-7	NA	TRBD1	CASSLASDRVYEQYF	TGTGCCAGCAGCTTAGCGTCGGACAGGGTATACGAGCAGTACTTC
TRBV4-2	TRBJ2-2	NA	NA	CASSQYRGTTGELFF	TGTGCCAGCAGCCAATATCGCGGGACGACCGGGGAGCTGTTTTTT
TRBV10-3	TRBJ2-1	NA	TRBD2	CAISLSPGLAGGNYNEQFF	TGTGCCATCAGTCTTTCCCCGGGACTAGCGGGGGGTAACTACAATGAGCAGTTCTTC
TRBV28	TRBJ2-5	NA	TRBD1	CASRRRGLLGETQYF	TGTGCCAGCAGGCGCAGGGGGCTGTTAGGAGAGACCCAGTACTTC
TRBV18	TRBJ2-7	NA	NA	CASSPAGPWVDSYEQYF	TGTGCCAGCTCCCCGGCTGGCCCGTGGGTGGACTCCTACGAGCAGTACTTC
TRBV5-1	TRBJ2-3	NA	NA	CASSSVRLVSDTQYF	TGCGCCAGCAGCTCCGTGCGACTAGTCTCAGATACGCAGTATTTT
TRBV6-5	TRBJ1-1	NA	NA	CASTPSQGYNEAFF	TGTGCCAGCACCCCATCCCAGGGTTATAATGAAGCTTTCTTT
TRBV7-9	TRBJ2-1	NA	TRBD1	CASSLVGTAPYNEQFF	TGTGCCAGCAGCTTAGTGGGGACAGCACCCTACAATGAGCAGTTCTTC
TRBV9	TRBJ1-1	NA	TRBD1	CARDRDGTEAFF	TGTGCCAGGGACAGGGATGGGACTGAAGCTTTCTTT
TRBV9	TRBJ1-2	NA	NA	CASSVGVYGYTF	TGTGCCAGCAGCGTAGGGGTCTATGGCTACACCTTC
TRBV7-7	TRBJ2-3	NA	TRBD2	CASSSTTSGTDTQYF	TGTGCTAGCAGCTCTACGACTAGCGGCACAGATACGCAGTATTTT
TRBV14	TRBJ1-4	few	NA	CASSLLSEGKLFF	TGTGCCAGCAGCCTACTTTCCGAGGGAAAACTGTTTTTT
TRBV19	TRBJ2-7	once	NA	CASSIDLSVSYEQYF	TGTGCCAGTAGTATAGATCTTAGCGTCTCCTACGAGCAGTACTTC
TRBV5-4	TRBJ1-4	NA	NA	CASRPRQGAHNEKLFF	TGTGCCAGCAGACCCAGACAAGGGGCCCATAATGAAAAACTGTTTTTT
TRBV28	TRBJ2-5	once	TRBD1	CASGTEVSQYF	TGTGCCAGCGGGACAGAAGTGTCCCAGTACTTC
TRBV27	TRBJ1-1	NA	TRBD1	CASRTGQGMNTEAFF	TGTGCCAGCCGAACCGGACAGGGAATGAACACTGAAGCTTTCTTT
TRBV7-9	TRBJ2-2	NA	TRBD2	CASSPKMGLAGRSGELFF	TGTGCCAGCAGCCCGAAAATGGGGCTAGCGGGAAGGTCCGGGGAGCTGTTTTTT
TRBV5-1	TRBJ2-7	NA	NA	CASSGASRHEQYF	TGCGCCAGCAGCGGGGCTAGCAGGCACGAGCAGTACTTC
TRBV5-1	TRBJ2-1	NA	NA	CASSGREFLSEQFF	TGCGCCTCCTCGGGGCGGGAATTCTTAAGTGAGCAGTTCTTC
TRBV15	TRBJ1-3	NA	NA	CATSRDKFSGNTIYF	TGTGCCACCAGCCGGGACAAGTTCTCTGGAAACACCATATATTTT
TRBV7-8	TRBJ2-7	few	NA	CASSFLRCSLYEQYF	TGTGCCAGCAGTTTCCTCCGCTGCTCACTCTACGAGCAGTACTTC
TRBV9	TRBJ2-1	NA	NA	CASSSSRVDSGPEQFF	TGTGCCAGCAGCTCCAGTAGGGTCGACTCCGGCCCTGAGCAGTTCTTC
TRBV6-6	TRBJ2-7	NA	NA	CASSRTGWGTYEQYF	TGTGCCAGCAGTCGCACAGGGTGGGGTACCTACGAGCAGTACTTC
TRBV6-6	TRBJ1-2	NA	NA	CASSYTDGGEYGYTF	TGTGCCAGCAGTTACACTGACGGAGGGGAGTATGGCTACACCTTC
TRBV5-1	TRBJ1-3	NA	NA	CASSPNPGGTSGNTIYF	TGCGCCAGCAGCCCAAACCCAGGAGGGACCTCTGGAAACACCATATATTTT
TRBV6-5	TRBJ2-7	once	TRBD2	CASSYGRVRSYEQYF	TGTGCCAGCAGTTACGGGAGGGTCAGATCCTACGAGCAGTACTTC
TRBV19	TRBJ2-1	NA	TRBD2	CASRIAGGKYNEQFF	TGTGCCAGTAGGATAGCGGGAGGGAAATACAATGAGCAGTTCTTC
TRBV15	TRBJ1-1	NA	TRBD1	CATSRGDRVNTEAFF	TGTGCCACCAGCAGAGGGGACAGGGTTAACACTGAAGCTTTCTTT
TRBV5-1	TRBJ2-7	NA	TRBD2	CASSSGSSGGLEQYF	TGCGCCAGCAGCTCGGGAAGTAGCGGGGGCCTCGAGCAGTACTTC
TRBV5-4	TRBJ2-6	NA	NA	CASLIMSPGANVLTF	TGTGCCAGCCTCATAATGAGCCCTGGGGCCAACGTCCTGACTTTC
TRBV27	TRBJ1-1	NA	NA	CASSSPVPVTDTEAFF	TGTGCCAGCAGTTCCCCAGTCCCAGTCACGGACACTGAAGCTTTCTTT
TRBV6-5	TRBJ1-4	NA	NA	CASKRGGEKLFF	TGTGCCAGCAAGCGGGGTGGGGAAAAACTGTTTTTT